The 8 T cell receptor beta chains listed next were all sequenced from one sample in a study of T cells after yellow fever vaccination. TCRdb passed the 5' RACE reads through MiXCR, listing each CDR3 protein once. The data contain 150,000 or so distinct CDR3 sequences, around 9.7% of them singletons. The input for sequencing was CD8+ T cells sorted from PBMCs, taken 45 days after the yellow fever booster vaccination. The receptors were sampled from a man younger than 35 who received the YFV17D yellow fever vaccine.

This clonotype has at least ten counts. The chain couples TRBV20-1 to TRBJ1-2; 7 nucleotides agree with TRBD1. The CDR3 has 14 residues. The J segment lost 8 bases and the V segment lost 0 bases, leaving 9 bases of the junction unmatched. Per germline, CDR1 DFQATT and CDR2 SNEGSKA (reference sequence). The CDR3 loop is CSARDPDRIGGYTF. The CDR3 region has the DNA TGCAGTGCTAGAGATCCGGACAGGATTGGGGGCTACACCTTC.

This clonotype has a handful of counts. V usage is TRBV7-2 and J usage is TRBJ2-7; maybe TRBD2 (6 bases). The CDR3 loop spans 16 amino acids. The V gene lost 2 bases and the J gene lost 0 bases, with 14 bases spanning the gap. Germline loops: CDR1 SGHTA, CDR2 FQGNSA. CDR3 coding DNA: TGTGCCAGCAGCTTAAATCTGGCAGCGGGCTCCTACGAGCAGTACTTC. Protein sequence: CASSLNLAAGSYEQYF.

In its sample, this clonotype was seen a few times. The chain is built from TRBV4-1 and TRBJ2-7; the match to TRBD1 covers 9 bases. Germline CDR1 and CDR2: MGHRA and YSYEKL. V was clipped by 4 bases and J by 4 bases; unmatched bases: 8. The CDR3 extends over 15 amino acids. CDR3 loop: CASSPNRGQLYEQYF. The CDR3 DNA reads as TGCGCCAGCAGCCCCAACAGGGGGCAGTTATACGAGCAGTACTTC.

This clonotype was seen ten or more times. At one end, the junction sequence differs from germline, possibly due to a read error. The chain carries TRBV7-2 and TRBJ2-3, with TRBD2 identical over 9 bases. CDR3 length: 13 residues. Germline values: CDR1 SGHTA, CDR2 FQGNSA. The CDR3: CASSLAGSDTQYF. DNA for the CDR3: TGTGCCAGCAGCCTAGCGGGGTCAGATACGCAGTATTTT.

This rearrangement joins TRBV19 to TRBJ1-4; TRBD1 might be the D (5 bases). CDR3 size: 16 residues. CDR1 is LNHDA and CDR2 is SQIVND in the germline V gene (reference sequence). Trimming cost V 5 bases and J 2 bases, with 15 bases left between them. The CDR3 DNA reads TGTGCCAGTAGTCCAGGTTTGGGGCTGACTAATGAAAAACTGTTTTTT. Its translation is CASSPGLGLTNEKLFF.

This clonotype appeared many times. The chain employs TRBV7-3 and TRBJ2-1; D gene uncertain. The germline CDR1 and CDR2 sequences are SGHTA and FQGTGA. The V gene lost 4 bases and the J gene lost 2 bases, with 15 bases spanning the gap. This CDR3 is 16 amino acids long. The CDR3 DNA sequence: TGTGCCAGCAGCTCAGACTGTAATTTAACCTACAATGAGCAGTTCTTC. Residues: CASSSDCNLTYNEQFF. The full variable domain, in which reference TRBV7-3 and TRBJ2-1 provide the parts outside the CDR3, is GAGVSQTPSNKVTEKGKYVELRCDPISGHTALYWYRQSLGQGPEFLIYFQGTGAADDSGLPNDRFFAVRPEGSVSTLKIQRTERGDSAVYLCASSSDCNLTYNEQFFGPGTRLTVL.

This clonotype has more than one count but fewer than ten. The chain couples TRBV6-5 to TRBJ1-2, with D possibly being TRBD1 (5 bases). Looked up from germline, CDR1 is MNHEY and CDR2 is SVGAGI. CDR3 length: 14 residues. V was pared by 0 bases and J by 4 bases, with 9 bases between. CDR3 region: CASSYSSRVYGYTF. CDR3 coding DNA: TGTGCCAGCAGTTACTCGTCCAGGGTCTATGGCTACACCTTC.

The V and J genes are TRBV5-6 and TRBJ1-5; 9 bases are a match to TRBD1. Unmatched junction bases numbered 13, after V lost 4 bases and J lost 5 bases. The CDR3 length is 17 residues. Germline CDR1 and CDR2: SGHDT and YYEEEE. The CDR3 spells CASSVTPGQGADQPQHF. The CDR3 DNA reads TGTGCCAGCAGCGTCACTCCGGGACAGGGAGCGGATCAGCCCCAGCATTTT.